These 15 T cell receptor beta chains share one sample of origin, sequenced in a study of T cell responses to AZD1222 COVID-19 vaccine. Profiling relied on immunoSEQ multiplex PCR, and the TCRdb table lists in-frame clones only, not all of them. The table has around 180,000 clones, 90% seen once; the top ten hold roughly 3.1%. The sequencing used peripheral blood, collected on day 0 of AZD1222 vaccination. The receptors derive from an adult in good health.

The CDR3 region is CASSYSQRETQYF. The CDR3 DNA reads TGTGCCAGCAGTTACTCACAGAGGGAGACCCAGTACTTC. V is TRBV6-5 and J is TRBJ2-5; D unclear. CDR1 is MNHEY, CDR2 SVGAGI, per germline. The V end lost 0 bases, the J end lost 5 bases, and 7 bases lay between the germline ends. This CDR3 spans 13 amino acids.

This chain uses TRBV19 with TRBJ1-2; no reliable D call. The V end was cut by 5 bases, the J end by 8 bases, with 18 bases between. The CDR3 runs 14 residues. The germline V gene has CDR1 LNHDA and CDR2 SQIVND (reference sequence). CDR3 sequence reads: CASSPPTSYSGYTF. CDR3 nucleotides: TGTGCCAGTAGTCCCCCCACGTCATACTCCGGCTACACCTTC.

The gene calls are TRBV6-2 or TRBV6-3 and TRBJ1-2, with D perhaps TRBD1 (5 bases). V lost 0 bases, J lost 8 bases, and 16 bases lay in between. The CDR3 has 15 residues. Germline CDR1 and CDR2: MNHEY and SVGEGT. The CDR3 protein is CASSYSGGTQRGYTF. CDR3 bases: TGTGCCAGCAGTTACTCGGGGGGGACGCAACGCGGCTACACCTTC.

V usage is TRBV19 and J usage is TRBJ1-1, with D perhaps matching TRBD1 (5 bases). The germline V and J ends were trimmed by 6 bases and 10 bases, with 15 bases remaining between them. The CDR3 runs 12 residues. The germline CDR1 and CDR2 sequences are LNHDA and SQIVND (reference sequence). CDR3 sequence: CASRFGLQGAFF. The CDR3 nucleotides are TGTGCCAGTAGATTTGGACTTCAGGGAGCTTTCTTT.

V and J are TRBV2 and TRBJ2-1, with D uncertain. The germline CDR1 and CDR2 sequences are SNHLY and FYNNEI. CDR3 length: 8 residues. Between the trimmed V and J ends, which lost 8 bases and 14 bases, there was a span of 7 bases. Here the CDR3 reads CASGREFF. The DNA of the CDR3 is TGTGCCAGCGGCAGAGAGTTCTTC.

This rearrangement joins TRBV6-1 to TRBJ2-1, with TRBD1 matching 8 bases. Trimming took 0 bases from V and 7 from J; bases not matched to a gene: 14. The CDR3 covers 18 residues. From germline, CDR1 is MNHNS and CDR2 SASEGT. CDR3 DNA: TGTGCCAGCAGTGAAGCGCTTCACGCAGGGGGCATCAGTAATGAGCAGTTCTTC. Encoded protein: CASSEALHAGGISNEQFF.

The CDR3 nucleotides are TGTGCCAGCAGCCCAGCCTCCGGGACTAGCGGGGCACTCACAGATACGCAGTATTTT. Its translation is CASSPASGTSGALTDTQYF. The chain links TRBV13 to TRBJ2-3; 13 nucleotides match TRBD2. There are 19 residues in the CDR3. Unmatched junction bases numbered 13, after V lost 5 bases and J lost 2 bases. In germline, CDR1 is PRHDT, CDR2 FYEKMQ (reference sequence).

The chain couples TRBV6-1 to TRBJ2-5; 15 nucleotides align to TRBD2. Germline-derived CDR1 and CDR2 are MNHNS and SASEGT. This CDR3 is built from 18 residues. Germline trimming cut 3 bases from V and 4 bases from J; bases unmatched to any gene: 9. CDR3 protein: CASSEAGLAGGIGETQYF. The CDR3 nucleotides read TGTGCCAGCAGTGAGGCGGGACTAGCGGGGGGTATAGGAGAGACCCAGTACTTC.

The J gene is TRBJ1-2, the V gene TRBV5-4; weak D call: TRBD1 (5 bases). This CDR3 has 13 residues. Trimming removed 4 bases from V and 5 bases from J, with 12 bases in between. Germline V gene data show CDR1 as SGHNT and CDR2 as YYREEE (reference sequence). This CDR3 is CASSPREGYGYTF. CDR3 nucleotides: TGTGCCAGCAGCCCAAGGGAGGGGTATGGCTACACCTTC.

This clone was detected once. This chain connects TRBV6-5 to TRBJ2-7; no firm D call. The V and J ends lost 8 bases and 0 bases respectively, with 5 bases between them. The CDR3 spans 11 residues. CDR1 and CDR2 from the germline V gene are MNHEY and SVGAGI. CDR3 loop: CASGDSYEQYF. In nucleotides, the CDR3 is TGTGCCAGCGGAGACTCCTACGAGCAGTACTTC.

Worth noting for this clone: Other DNA sequences of this sample code for an identical CDR3. This chain uses TRBV6-2 or TRBV6-3 with TRBJ2-5, with 9 bases identical to TRBD2. Germline CDR1 MNHEY, CDR2 SVGEGT. Germline trimming cut 2 bases from V and 4 bases from J; bases unmatched to any gene: 5. CDR3 length equals 15 residues. CDR3 DNA: TGTGCCAGCAGTTACGGTGGCGGGGGGGGAGAGACCCAGTACTTC. Translated: CASSYGGGGGETQYF.

The V gene is TRBV3-1 (or the pseudogene TRBV3-2), the J gene TRBJ1-1; 12 bases are shared with TRBD1. From germline, CDR1 is LGHDT and CDR2 YNNKEL (reference sequence). Trimming removed 4 bases from V and 3 bases from J; junction bases left unmatched: 9. The CDR3 contains 17 residues. Here the CDR3 reads CASSPGTGGLDDTEAFF. DNA for the CDR3: TGTGCCAGCAGCCCCGGGACAGGGGGCTTGGATGACACTGAAGCTTTCTTT.

The chain uses TRBV7-7 and TRBJ1-1; D gene unclear. The CDR3 consists of 18 residues. Germline V gene lookup returns CDR1 SSHAT and CDR2 FNYEAQ (reference sequence). Trimming shortened V by 0 bases and J by 1 base, and 18 bases separated the two germline ends. This chain's CDR3 is CASSLAVQDPSPNTEAFF. CDR3 bases: TGTGCCAGCAGCTTAGCGGTTCAGGACCCCTCCCCGAACACTGAAGCTTTCTTT.

V gene TRBV19 combines with J gene TRBJ1-5; no clear D. This CDR3 is 16 amino acids long. Germline-derived CDR1 and CDR2 are LNHDA and SQIVND (reference sequence). V was trimmed by 2 bases and J by 0 bases, leaving 11 bases between them. The CDR3 region has the DNA TGTGCCAGTAGTATATTAAGCGCGGGTAGCAATCAGCCCCAGCATTTT. It encodes CASSILSAGSNQPQHF.

This clone was recorded only once. The chain carries TRBV4-3 and TRBJ1-3; 7 bases align to TRBD1. V was pared by 1 base and J by 6 bases, with 6 bases of the junction left unmatched. This CDR3 region has 15 residues. Germline loops: CDR1 LGHNA, CDR2 YSLEER. CDR3 nucleotide sequence: TGCGCCAGCAGCCAAGCCGCAGGGGGGGTAAACACCATATATTTT. It encodes CASSQAAGGVNTIYF.